These 6 T cell receptor beta chains originate from one sample sequenced in a study of kidney transplant recipient with SARS-CoV-2 infection (dated by TCRdb to 2020 to 2022). Sequencing instrument: Illumina MiSeq. TCRdb handled the public reads itself, with Q25 trimming in fastp and clone calling in MiXCR, and kept productive beta chains. All rows with the same CDR3 protein become a single entry with the most common DNA and genes. A total of fewer than 250,000 distinct CDR3 sequences appear in this sample, roughly 26% of them only once. Less than 8.5% of the sample rests with the top ten. The label giving this sample's time point can be read as: pre-pandemic baseline sample and day 111 after first positive SARS-CoV-2 test. The sample here was a blood sample, taken at baseline and on day 111 from a kidney transplant recipient. These receptors were collected from a male patient aged 25-45 years who had COVID-19 and was a kidney transplant recipient. After a transplant, some of the T cells may come from the graft donor.

The CDR3 here is CASSLGQEVYEQYF. DNA for the CDR3: TGTGCCAGCAGTTTGGGACAGGAGGTATACGAGCAGTACTTC. The chain couples TRBV6-6 to TRBJ2-7, with 8 bases matching TRBD1. V lost 4 bases and J lost 4; bases outside the gene matches: 6. The CDR3 has 14 residues. Germline CDR1 is MNHNY and CDR2 is SVGAGI (reference sequence).

A note on this clonotype: A much larger clone sits a single nucleotide away, making a read error possible. The V gene is TRBV7-6, the J gene TRBJ1-2; D remains unclear. This CDR3 has 17 amino acids. Germline V gives CDR1 SGHVS, CDR2 FNYEAQ. The germline V and J ends were trimmed by 7 bases and 4 bases, with 25 bases remaining between them. Here the CDR3 DNA reads TGTGCCAGCAACCGTCATATTGAATCTCGAAAGACCTATGGCTACACCTTC. Protein product: CASNRHIESRKTYGYTF. Complete variable domain (other parts from reference TRBV7-6 and TRBJ1-2): GAGVSQSPRYKVTKRGQDVALRCDPISGHVSLYWYRQALGQGPEFLTYFNYEAQQDKSGLPNDRFSAERPEGSISTLTIQRTEQRDSAMYRCASNRHIESRKTYGYTFGSGTRLTVV.

With regard to this clonotype: One junction end does not reproduce the germline sequence, and a read error may be involved. The CDR3 coding sequence is TGTGCCGGCAGTGATCAATCCTGCATCGGAAAGACCTATGGCTACACCTTC. This encodes CAGSDQSCIGKTYGYTF. This chain connects TRBV6-2 or TRBV6-3 to TRBJ1-2; D not resolved. Germline lookup yields CDR1 MNHEY and CDR2 SVGEGT. This CDR3 has 17 residues.

Turning to this clonotype: A read error may explain this, as a much larger clone is one base away. CDR3 sequence: CASGRATEAFF. The DNA for the CDR3 is TGTGCCAGCGGCAGGGCCACTGAAGCTTTCTTT. This sequence joins TRBV2 and TRBJ1-1, with D tentatively TRBD1 (5 bases). This CDR3 is built from 11 residues. V gave up 8 bases and J gave up 4 bases, with 8 bases separating them. Germline V gene sequence: CDR1 SNHLY, CDR2 FYNNEI.

The chain links TRBV24-1 to TRBJ1-2; D unresolved. The CDR3 extends over 17 amino acids. The V gene's germline CDR1 is KGHDR and CDR2 SFDVKD. The V end lost 6 bases, the J end lost 4 bases, and 23 bases lay between the germline ends. CDR3 amino acids: CATSNILSTRKTYGYTF. Written as DNA, the CDR3 is TGTGCCACCAGTAATATCCTTAGTACCAGAAAGACCTATGGCTACACCTTC.

In this sample, this clonotype turned up a few times. This sequence joins TRBV20-1 and TRBJ1-1; TRBD1 might be the D (5 bases). V gave up 1 base and J gave up 0 bases, with 12 bases separating them. This CDR3 is built from 15 residues. Per germline, CDR1 DFQATT and CDR2 SNEGSKA (reference sequence). CDR3 DNA: TGCAGTGCTAGAGTGCCAGGGAGTATGAACACTGAAGCTTTCTTT. Residues: CSARVPGSMNTEAFF.